Given below is one TCR beta chain in context. Its antigen is not identified. PCR was performed using 60 Vbeta and 13 Jbeta primers. Measured with immunoSEQ multiplex PCR; TCRdb has only the in-frame clones, and not every one. This table has about 140,000 clones, about four fifths appearing once. V was trimmed by 1 base and J by 3 bases, leaving 15 bases between them. The germline CDR1 and CDR2 sequences are MNHNS and SASEGT. This CDR3 has 16 amino acids. The entry originates in a study of cytomegalovirus exposure and HLA in healthy donors. Broader study findings: Earlier results showed most TCR beta V segments being productive about 87% or about 30% of the time. It was assumed in the presence/absence analyses that sequencing depth was roughly uniform across donors.

The receptor was isolated from a middle-aged man in good health and CMV-seronegative. The V call is TRBV6-1, the J call TRBJ1-2; D possibly corresponds to TRBD1 (6 bases). Sequenced material: PBMCs. Written as DNA, the CDR3 is TGTGCCAGCAGTGAAGTTGCAGGGGCGAGTTACTATGGCTACACCTTC. Its protein is CASSEVAGASYYGYTF.